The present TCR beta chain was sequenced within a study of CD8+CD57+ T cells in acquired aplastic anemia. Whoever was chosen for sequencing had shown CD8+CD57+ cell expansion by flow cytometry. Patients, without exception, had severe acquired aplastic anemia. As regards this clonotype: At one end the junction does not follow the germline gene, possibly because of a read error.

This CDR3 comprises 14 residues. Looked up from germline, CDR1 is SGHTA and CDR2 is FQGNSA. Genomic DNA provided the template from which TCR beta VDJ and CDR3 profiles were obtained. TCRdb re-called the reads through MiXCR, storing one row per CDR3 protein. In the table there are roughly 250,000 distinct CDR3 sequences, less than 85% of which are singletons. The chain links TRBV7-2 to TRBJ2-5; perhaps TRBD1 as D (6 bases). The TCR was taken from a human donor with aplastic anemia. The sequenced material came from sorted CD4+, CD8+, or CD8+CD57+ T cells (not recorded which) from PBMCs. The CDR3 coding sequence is TGTGCCAGCAGCGGGGGCAGGGGCCTCTACAATGAGCAGTTC. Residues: CASSGGRGLYNEQF.